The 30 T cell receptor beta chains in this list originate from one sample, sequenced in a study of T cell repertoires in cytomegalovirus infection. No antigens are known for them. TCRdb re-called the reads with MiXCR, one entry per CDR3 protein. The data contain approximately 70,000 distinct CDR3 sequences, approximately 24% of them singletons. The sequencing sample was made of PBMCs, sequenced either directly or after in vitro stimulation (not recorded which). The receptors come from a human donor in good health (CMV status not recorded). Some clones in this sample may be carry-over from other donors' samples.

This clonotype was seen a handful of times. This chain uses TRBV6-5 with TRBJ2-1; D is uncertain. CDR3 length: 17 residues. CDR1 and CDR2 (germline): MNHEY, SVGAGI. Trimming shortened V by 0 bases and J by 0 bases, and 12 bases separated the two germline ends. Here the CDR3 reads CASSYSGSQSSYNEQFF. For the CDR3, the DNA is TGTGCCAGCAGTTACTCGGGCAGCCAGAGCTCCTACAATGAGCAGTTCTTC.

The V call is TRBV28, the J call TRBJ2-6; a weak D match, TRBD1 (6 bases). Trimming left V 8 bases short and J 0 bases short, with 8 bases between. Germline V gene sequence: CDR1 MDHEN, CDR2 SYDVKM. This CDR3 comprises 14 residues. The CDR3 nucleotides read TGTGCCAGCCAAGGGGGCTCTGGGGCCAACGTCCTGACTTTC. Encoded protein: CASQGGSGANVLTF.

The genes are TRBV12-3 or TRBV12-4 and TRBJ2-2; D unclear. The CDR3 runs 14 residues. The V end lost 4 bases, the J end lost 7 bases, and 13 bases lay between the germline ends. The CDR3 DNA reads TGTGCCAGCAGTTCCCGTATGGTTCACGGGGAGCTGTTTTTT. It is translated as CASSSRMVHGELFF.

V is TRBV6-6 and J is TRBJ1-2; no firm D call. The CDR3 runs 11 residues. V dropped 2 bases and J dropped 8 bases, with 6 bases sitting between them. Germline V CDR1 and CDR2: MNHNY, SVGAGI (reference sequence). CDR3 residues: CASSYNYGYTF. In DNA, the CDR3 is TGTGCCAGCAGTTACAATTACGGCTACACCTTC.

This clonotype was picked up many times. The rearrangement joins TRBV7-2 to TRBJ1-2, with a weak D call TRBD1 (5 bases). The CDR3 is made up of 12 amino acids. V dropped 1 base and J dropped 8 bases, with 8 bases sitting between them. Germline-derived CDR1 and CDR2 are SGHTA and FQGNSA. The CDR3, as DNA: TGTGCCAGCAGCTTAGGTCCAGGGGGCTACACCTTC. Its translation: CASSLGPGGYTF.

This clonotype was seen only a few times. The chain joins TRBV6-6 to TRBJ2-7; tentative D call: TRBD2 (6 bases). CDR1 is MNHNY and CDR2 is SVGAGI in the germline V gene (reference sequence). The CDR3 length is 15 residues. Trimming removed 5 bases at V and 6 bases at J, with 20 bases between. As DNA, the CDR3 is TGTGCCAGCAGTCGGGAGTCCGGGAATAGGGGCGAGCAGTACTTC. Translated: CASSRESGNRGEQYF.

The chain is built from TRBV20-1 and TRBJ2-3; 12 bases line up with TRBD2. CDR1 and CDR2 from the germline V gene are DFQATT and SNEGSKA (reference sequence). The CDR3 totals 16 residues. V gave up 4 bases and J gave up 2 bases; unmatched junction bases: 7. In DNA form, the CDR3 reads TGCAGTGCTACGGAAGGGACTAGCGGGCACACAGATACGCAGTATTTT. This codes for CSATEGTSGHTDTQYF.

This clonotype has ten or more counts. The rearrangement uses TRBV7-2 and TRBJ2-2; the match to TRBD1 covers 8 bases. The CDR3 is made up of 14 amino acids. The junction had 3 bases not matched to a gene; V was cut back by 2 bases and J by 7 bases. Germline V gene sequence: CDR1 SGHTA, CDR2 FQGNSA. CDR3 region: CASSLQGAGGELFF. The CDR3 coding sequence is TGTGCCAGCAGCTTACAGGGGGCTGGCGGGGAGCTGTTTTTT.

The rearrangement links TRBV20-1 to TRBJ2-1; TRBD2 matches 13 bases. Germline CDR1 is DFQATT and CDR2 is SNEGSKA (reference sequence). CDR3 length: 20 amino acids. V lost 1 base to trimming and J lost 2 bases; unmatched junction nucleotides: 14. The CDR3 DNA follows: TGCAGTGCTAGAGGGCAGGGACCTACTAGCGGGAGGGCAGCCTACAATGAGCAGTTCTTC. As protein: CSARGQGPTSGRAAYNEQFF.

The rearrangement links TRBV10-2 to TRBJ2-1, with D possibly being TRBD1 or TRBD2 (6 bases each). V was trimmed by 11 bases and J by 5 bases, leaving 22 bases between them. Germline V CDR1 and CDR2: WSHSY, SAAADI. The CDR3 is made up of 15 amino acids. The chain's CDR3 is CASRKGGERHNEQFF. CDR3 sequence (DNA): TGCGCCTCCCGCAAGGGGGGAGAAAGGCACAATGAGCAGTTCTTC.

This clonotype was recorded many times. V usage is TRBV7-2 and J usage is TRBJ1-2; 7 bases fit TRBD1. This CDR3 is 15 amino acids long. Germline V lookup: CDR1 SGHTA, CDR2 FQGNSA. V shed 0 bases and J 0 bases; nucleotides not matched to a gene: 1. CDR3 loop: CASSLAGTANYGYTF. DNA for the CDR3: TGTGCCAGCAGCTTAGCGGGGACAGCTAACTATGGCTACACCTTC.

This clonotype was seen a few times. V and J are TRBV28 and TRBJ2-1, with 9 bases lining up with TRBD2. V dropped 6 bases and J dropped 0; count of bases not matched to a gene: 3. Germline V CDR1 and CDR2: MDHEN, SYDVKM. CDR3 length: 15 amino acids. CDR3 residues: CASRHSGSSYNEQFF. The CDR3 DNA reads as TGTGCCAGCAGACATAGCGGGAGCTCCTACAATGAGCAGTTCTTC. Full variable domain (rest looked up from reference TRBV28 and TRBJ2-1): DVKVTQSSRYLVKRTGEKVFLECVQDMDHENMFWYRQDPGLGLRLIYFSYDVKMKEKGDIPEGYSVSREKKERFSLILESASTNQTSMYLCASRHSGSSYNEQFFGPGTRLTVL.

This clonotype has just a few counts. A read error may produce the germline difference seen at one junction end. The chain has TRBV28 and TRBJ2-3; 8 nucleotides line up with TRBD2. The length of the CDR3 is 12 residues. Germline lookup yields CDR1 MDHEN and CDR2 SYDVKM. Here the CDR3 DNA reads TGTGGCAGCGGGAGAGCAACAGATACGCAGTATTTT. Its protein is CGSGRATDTQYF.

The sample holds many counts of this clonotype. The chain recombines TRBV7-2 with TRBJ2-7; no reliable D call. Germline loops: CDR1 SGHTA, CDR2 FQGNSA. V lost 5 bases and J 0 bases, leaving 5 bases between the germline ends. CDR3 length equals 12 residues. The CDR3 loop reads CASSPSSYEQYF. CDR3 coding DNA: TGTGCCAGCAGCCCGAGCTCCTACGAGCAGTACTTC.

CDR3 DNA: TGCGCCAGCAGGGTGAGCGGAGGGGCCTACAATGAGCAGTTCTTC. Translating it yields CASRVSGGAYNEQFF. The genes are TRBV5-1 and TRBJ2-1, with D tentatively TRBD2 (6 bases). CDR1 is SGHRS, CDR2 YFSETQ, per germline. V lost 5 bases, J lost 2 bases, and 14 bases lay in between. The CDR3 is made up of 15 amino acids.

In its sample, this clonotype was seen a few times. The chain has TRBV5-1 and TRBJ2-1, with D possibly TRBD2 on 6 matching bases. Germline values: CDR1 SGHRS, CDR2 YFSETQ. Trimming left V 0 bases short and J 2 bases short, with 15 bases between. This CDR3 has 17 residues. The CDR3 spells CASSLEAGKGTYNEQFF. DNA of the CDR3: TGCGCCAGCAGCTTGGAGGCGGGAAAAGGGACCTACAATGAGCAGTTCTTC.

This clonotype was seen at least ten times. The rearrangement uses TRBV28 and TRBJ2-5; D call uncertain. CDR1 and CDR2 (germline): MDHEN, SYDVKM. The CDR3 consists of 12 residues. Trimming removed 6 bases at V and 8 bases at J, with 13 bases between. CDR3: CASSLVTATQYF. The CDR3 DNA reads TGTGCCAGCAGCTTGGTAACGGCAACCCAGTACTTC. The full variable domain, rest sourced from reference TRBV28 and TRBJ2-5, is DVKVTQSSRYLVKRTGEKVFLECVQDMDHENMFWYRQDPGLGLRLIYFSYDVKMKEKGDIPEGYSVSREKKERFSLILESASTNQTSMYLCASSLVTATQYFGPGTRLLVL.

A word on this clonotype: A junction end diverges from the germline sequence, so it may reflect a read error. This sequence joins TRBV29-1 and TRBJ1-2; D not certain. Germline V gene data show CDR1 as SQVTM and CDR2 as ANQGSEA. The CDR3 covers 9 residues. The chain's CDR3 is CSVEVGRIF. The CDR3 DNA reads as TGCAGCGTTGAAGTCGGACGGATATTC.

The CDR3 here is CASTLQGSTEAFF. CDR3 bases: TGTGCCAGCACTCTACAGGGTTCGACTGAAGCTTTCTTT. The chain has TRBV6-8 and TRBJ1-1; the D gene is possibly TRBD1 (6 bases). The CDR3 extends over 13 amino acids. Trimming shortened V by 7 bases and J by 5 bases, and 14 bases separated the two germline ends. Germline V gives CDR1 MNHGY, CDR2 SAAAGT.

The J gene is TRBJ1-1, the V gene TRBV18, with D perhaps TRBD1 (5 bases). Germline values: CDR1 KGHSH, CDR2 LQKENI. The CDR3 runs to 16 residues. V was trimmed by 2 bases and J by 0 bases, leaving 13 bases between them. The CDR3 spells CASSPTQGRMNTEAFF. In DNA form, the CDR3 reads TGTGCCAGCTCACCAACCCAGGGCCGGATGAACACTGAAGCTTTCTTT.

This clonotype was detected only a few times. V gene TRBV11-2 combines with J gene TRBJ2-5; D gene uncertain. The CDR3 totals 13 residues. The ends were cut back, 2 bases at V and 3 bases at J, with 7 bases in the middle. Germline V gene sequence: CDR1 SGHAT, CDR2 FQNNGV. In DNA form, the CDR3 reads TGTGCCAGCAGCTTATGGGAAAAAGAGACCCAGTACTTC. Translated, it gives CASSLWEKETQYF.

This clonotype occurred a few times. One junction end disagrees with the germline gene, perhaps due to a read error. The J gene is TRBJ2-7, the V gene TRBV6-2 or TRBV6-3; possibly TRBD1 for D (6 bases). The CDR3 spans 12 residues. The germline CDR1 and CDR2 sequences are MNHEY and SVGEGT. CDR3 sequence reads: CASSYSTGQYNF. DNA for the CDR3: TGTGCCAGCAGTTACTCGACAGGACAGTATAACTTC.

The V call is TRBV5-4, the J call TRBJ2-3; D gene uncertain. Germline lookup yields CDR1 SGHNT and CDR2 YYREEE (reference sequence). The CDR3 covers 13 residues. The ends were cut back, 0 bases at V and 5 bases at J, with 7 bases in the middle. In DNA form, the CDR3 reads TGTGCCAGCAGCTTGGAGAGAGGAGATACGCAGTATTTT. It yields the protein CASSLERGDTQYF. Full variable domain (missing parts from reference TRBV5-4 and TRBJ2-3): ETGVTQSPTHLIKTRGQQVTLRCSSQSGHNTVSWYQQALGQGPQFIFQYYREEENGRGNFPPRFSGLQFPNYSSELNVNALELDDSALYLCASSLERGDTQYFGPGTRLTVL.

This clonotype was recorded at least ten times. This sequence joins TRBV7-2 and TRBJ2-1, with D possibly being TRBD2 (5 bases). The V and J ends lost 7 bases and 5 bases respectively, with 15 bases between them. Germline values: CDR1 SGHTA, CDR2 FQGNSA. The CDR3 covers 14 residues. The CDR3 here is CASTQRLGNNEQFF. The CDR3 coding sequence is TGTGCCAGCACTCAAAGACTCGGGAACAATGAGCAGTTCTTC.

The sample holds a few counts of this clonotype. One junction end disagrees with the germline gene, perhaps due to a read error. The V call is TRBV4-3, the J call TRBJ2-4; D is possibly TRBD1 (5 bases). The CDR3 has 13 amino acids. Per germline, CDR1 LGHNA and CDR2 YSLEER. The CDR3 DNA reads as TGCGCCAGCAGCCAAGAGTCCCTCGCAGGGAAGGACTTC. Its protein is CASSQESLAGKDF.

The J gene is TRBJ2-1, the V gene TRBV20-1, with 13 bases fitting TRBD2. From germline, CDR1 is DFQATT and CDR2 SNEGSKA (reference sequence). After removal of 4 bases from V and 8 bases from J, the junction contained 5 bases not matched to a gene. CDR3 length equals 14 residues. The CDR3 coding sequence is TGCAGTGCTATCACTAGCGGGAGGGCCGATGAGCAGTTCTTC. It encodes CSAITSGRADEQFF.

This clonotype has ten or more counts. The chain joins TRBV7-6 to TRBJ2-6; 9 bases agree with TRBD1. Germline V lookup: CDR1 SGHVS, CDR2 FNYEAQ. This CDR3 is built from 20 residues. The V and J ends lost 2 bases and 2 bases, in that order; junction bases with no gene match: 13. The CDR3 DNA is TGTGCCAGCAGCTTAAGAACAGGACAGGGGATCTCGCCTGGGGCCAACGTCCTGACTTTC. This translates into CASSLRTGQGISPGANVLTF.

The CDR3 is CATSDYRGDEAFF. CDR3 sequence (DNA): TGTGCCACCAGTGATTATCGGGGGGATGAAGCTTTCTTT. The chain has TRBV24-1 and TRBJ1-1; possible D gene TRBD1, 5 bases. Trimming cost V 2 bases and J 7 bases, with 10 bases left between them. Germline V gene lookup returns CDR1 KGHDR and CDR2 SFDVKD. This CDR3 is built from 13 residues.

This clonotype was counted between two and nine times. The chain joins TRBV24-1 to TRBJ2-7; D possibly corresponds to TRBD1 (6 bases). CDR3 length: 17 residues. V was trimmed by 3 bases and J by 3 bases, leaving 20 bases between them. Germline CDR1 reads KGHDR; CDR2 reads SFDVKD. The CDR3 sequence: CATSDHGQISGIYEQYF. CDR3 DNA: TGTGCCACCAGTGATCATGGACAGATCTCGGGTATCTACGAGCAGTACTTC.

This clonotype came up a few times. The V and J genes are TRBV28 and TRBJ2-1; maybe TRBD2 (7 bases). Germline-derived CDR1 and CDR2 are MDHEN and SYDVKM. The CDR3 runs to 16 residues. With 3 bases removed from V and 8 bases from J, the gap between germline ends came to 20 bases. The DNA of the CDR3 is TGTGCCAGCAGTTTGGGGGCGGGGCGGGAGTTGTATGAGCAGTTCTTC. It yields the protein CASSLGAGRELYEQFF.